These 4 T cell receptor beta chains came from one sample sequenced in a study of CD8 T cells in Susac syndrome. RNA was extracted with the RNeasy kit, and a quantity of roughly 0.45 to 1 ug was reverse transcribed using random hexamers. TCRdb re-analysed the immunoSEQ multiplex PCR reads in MiXCR, keeping a single row per CDR3 protein. This table holds about 90,000 distinct CDR3 sequences, 90% to 97% found once. The sequencing sample was made of CD8+ T cells from PBMCs. The receptors derive from a human donor with Susac syndrome.

The V call is TRBV4-1, the J call TRBJ2-3, with a tentative D call TRBD2 (6 bases). The V gene's germline CDR1 is MGHRA and CDR2 YSYEKL. V lost 0 bases, J lost 1 base, and 11 bases lay in between. The CDR3 consists of 16 residues. The CDR3 coding sequence is TGCGCCAGCAGCCAAGAGCGGACTATTGGCACAGATACGCAGTATTTT. Its protein is CASSQERTIGTDTQYF.

The V gene is TRBV20-1, the J gene TRBJ2-1; D perhaps matches TRBD2 (6 bases). The V gene lost 6 bases and the J gene lost 7 bases, with 19 bases spanning the gap. CDR1 is DFQATT, CDR2 SNEGSKA, per germline (reference sequence). This CDR3 has 14 amino acids. The CDR3 is CSAGPPWAGNEQFF. As DNA, the CDR3 is TGCAGTGCCGGGCCCCCGTGGGCGGGGAATGAGCAGTTCTTC.

The chain carries TRBV19 and TRBJ2-3; D call uncertain. The CDR3 is made up of 15 amino acids. Trimming removed 3 bases from V and 4 bases from J, with 14 bases in between. Germline lookup yields CDR1 LNHDA and CDR2 SQIVND (reference sequence). CDR3 DNA: TGTGCCAGTAGTATTCGAGGCACCCCCTCAGATACGCAGTATTTT. It encodes CASSIRGTPSDTQYF.

The chain joins TRBV29-1 to TRBJ2-7; 7 nucleotides align to TRBD2. Germline V gene data show CDR1 as SQVTM and CDR2 as ANQGSEA. The CDR3 totals 16 residues. J was trimmed by 1 base and V by 3 bases; bases with no gene match: 12. The CDR3 loop reads CSVEGFGRGDSYEQYF. DNA of the CDR3: TGCAGCGTTGAGGGTTTCGGTCGGGGGGATTCCTACGAGCAGTACTTC.